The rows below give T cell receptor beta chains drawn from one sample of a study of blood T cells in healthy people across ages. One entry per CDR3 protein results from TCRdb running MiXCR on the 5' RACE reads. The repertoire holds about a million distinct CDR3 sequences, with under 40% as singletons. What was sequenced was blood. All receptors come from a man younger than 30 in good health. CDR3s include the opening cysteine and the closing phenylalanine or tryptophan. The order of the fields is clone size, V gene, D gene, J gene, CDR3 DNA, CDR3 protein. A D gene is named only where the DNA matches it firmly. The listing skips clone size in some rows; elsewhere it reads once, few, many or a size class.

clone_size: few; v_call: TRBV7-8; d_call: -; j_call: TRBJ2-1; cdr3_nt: TGTGCCAGCAGCTCACCGATCCCTCCCACTGGTGAGCAGTTCTTC; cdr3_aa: CASSSPIPPTGEQFF
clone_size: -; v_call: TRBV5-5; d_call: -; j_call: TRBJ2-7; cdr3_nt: TGTGCCAGCAGCATTGGGACCACCTACGAGCAGTACTTC; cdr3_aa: CASSIGTTYEQYF
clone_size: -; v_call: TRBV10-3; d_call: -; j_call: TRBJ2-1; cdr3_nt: TGTGCCATCAGTGAGTCAGAGGTATACGAGCAGTTCTTC; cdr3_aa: CAISESEVYEQFF
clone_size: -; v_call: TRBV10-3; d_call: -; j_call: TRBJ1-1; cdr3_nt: TGTGCCATCGGGTCGGGGGCAGGGGTGTTAAACACTGAAGCTTTCTTT; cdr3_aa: CAIGSGAGVLNTEAFF
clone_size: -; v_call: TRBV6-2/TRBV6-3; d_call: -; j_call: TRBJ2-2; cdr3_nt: TGTGCCAGCAGTAATAGACGGGTCGGGGAGCTGTTTTTT; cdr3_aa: CASSNRRVGELFF
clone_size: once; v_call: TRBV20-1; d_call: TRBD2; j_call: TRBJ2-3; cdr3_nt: TGCAGTGCCTCAAAAACCGGGACTAGCGGGGGGGAGGCAGATACGCAGTATTTT; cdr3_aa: CSASKTGTSGGEADTQYF
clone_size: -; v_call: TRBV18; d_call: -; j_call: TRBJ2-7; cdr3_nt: TGTGCCAGCTCACCGGGGAATCTAAGAGCCTACGAGCAGTACTTC; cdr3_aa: CASSPGNLRAYEQYF
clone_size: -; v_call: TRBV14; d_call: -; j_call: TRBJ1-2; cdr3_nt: TGTGCCAGCAGCCAAGAGTCTATAGGCAGGGCTTATGGCTACACCTTC; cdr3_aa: CASSQESIGRAYGYTF
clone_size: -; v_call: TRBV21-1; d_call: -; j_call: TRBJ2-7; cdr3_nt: TGTGCCAGCAGCAAAGACGGCGCGGGACTCCCCGACTACGAGCAGTACTTC; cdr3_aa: CASSKDGAGLPDYEQYF
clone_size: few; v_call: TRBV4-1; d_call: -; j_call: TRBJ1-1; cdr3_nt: TGCGCCAGCAGCCAAGTTGGGTGGTTCGATGAAGCTTTCTTT; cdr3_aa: CASSQVGWFDEAFF
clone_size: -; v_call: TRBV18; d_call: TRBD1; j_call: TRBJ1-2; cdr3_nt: TGTGCCAGCTCACCACAAGGACAGGGGGACTACACCTTC; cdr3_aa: CASSPQGQGDYTF
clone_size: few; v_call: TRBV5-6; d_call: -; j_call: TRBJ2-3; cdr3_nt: TGTGCCAGCAGCTTATTCGGGGGCTTAGAAGATACGCAGTATTTT; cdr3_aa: CASSLFGGLEDTQYF
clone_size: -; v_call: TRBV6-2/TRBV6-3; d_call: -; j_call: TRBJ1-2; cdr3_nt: TGTGCCAGCAGCACCCGGACAGTGAACTATGGCTACACCTTC; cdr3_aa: CASSTRTVNYGYTF
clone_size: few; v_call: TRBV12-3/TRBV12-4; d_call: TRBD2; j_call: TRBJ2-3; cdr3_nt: TGTGCCAGCACAGCAGCGGGACCATACACAGATACGCAGTATTTT; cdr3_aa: CASTAAGPYTDTQYF
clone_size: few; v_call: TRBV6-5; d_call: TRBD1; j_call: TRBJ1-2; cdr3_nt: TGTGCCTCCCGGGACAGGGAGAACTATGGCTACACCTTC; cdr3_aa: CASRDRENYGYTF
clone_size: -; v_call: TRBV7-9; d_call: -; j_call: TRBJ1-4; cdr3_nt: TGTGCCAGCAGCCCCCGGGGTAGTTTGGATGAAAAACTGTTTTTT; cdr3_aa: CASSPRGSLDEKLFF
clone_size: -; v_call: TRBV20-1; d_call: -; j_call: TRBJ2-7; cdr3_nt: TGCAGTGCTAGAGAGGCTGGCTTCCGAACCTACAATGAGCAGTACTTC; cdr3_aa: CSAREAGFRTYNEQYF